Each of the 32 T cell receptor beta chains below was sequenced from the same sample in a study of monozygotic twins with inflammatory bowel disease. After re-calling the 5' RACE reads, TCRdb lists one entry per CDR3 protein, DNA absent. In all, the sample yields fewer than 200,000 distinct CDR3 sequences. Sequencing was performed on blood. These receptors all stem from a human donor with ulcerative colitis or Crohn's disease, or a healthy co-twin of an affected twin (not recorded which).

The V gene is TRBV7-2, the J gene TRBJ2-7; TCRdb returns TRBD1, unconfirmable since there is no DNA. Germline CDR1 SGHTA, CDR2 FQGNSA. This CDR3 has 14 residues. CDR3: CASSPPPVGQDTDF.

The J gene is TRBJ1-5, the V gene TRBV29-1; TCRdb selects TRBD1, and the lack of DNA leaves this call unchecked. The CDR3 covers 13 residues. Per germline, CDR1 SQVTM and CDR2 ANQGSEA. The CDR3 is CSVKGAGNQPQHF.

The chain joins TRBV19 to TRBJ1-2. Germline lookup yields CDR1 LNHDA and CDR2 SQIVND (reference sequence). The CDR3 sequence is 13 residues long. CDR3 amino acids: CASSIVAGYGYTF.

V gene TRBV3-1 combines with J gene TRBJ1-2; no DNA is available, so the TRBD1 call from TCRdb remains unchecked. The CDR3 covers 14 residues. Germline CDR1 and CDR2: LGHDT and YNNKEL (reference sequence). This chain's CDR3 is CASSQVRVGDGYTF.

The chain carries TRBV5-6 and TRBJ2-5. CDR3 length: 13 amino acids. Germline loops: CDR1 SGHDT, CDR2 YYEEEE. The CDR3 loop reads CASSLDDAETQYF.

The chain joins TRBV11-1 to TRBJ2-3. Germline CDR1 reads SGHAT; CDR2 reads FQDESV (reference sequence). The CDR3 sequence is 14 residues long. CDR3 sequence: CASSLGSYTDTQYF. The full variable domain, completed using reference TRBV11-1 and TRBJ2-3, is EAEVAQSPRYKITEKSQAVAFWCDPISGHATLYWYRQILGQGPELLVQFQDESVVDDSQLPKDRFSAERLKGVDSTLKIQPAELGDSAMYLCASSLGSYTDTQYFGPGTRLTVL.

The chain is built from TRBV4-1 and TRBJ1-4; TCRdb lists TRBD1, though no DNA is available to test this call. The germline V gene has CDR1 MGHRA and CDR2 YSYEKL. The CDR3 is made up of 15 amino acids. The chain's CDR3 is CASSQEGARGEKLFF.

CDR3 sequence reads: CASSLGGIGNTIYF. The chain has TRBV12-3 or TRBV12-4 and TRBJ1-3. CDR3 length: 14 amino acids.

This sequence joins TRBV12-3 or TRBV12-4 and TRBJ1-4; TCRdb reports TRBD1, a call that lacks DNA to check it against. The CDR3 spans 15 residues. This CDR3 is CASRALRDTNEKLFF.

CDR3 amino acids: CASSPSGRNSYEQYF. The genes are TRBV7-9 and TRBJ2-7; TCRdb outputs TRBD2, but without DNA this stays unchecked. The germline V gene encodes CDR1 SEHNR and CDR2 FQNEAQ (reference sequence). The CDR3 consists of 15 residues.

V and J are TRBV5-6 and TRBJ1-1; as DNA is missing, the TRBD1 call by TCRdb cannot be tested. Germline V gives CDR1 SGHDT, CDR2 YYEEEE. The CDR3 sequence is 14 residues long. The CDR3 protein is CASSLDVSGFGAFF.

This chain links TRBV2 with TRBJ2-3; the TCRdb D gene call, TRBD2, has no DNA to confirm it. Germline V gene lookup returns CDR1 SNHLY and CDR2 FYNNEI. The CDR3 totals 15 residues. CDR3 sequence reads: CASSRLAGAIDTQYF.

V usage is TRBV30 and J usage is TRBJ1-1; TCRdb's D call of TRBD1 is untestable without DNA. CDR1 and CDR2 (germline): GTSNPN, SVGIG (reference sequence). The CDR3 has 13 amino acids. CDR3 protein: CAISTGGWTGAFF.

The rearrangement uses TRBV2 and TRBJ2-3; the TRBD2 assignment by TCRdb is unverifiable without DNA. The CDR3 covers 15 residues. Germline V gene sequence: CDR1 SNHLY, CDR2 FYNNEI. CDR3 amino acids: CASRTGPSEGHTQYF.

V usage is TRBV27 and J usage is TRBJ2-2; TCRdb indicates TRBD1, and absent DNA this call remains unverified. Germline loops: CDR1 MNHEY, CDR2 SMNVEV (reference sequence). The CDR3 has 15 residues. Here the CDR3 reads CASSLTYRGLGELFF.

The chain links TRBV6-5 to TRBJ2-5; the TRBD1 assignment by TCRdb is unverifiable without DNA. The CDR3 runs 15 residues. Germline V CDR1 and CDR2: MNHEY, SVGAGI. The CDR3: CASSYGYRDSETQYF.

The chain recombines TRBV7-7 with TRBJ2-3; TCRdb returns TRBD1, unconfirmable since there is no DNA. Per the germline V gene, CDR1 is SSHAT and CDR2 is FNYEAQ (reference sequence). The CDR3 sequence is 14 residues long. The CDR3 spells CASSLGRLTDTQYF.

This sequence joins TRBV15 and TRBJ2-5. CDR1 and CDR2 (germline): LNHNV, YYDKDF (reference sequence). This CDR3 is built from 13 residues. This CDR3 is CATSRDFGETQYF.

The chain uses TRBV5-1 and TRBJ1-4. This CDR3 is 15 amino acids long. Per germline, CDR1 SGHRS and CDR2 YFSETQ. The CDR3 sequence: CASSLVGQFNEKLFF. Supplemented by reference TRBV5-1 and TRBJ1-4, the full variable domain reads KAGVTQTPRYLIKTRGQQVTLSCSPISGHRSVSWYQQTPGQGLQFLFEYFSETQRNKGNFPGRFSGRQFSNSRSEMNVSTLELGDSALYLCASSLVGQFNEKLFFGSGTQLSVL.

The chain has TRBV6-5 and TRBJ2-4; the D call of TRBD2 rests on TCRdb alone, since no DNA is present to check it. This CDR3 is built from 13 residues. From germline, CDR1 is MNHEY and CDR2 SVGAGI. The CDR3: CASSFGRGNIQYF.

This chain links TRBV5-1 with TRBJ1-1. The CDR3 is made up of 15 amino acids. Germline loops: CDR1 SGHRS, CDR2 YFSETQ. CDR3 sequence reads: CASSRTQSGNTEAFF.

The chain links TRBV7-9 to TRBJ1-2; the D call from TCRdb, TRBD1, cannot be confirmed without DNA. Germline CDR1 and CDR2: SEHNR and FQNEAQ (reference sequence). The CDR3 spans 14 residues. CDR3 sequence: CASSLVGTDNGYTF.

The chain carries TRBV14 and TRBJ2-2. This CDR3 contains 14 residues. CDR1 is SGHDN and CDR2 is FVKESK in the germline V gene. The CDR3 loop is CASSQPKNTGELFF.

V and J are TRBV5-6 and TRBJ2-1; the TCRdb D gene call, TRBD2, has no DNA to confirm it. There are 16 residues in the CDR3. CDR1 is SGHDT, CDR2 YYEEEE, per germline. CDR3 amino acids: CASSSGGRGRYNEQFF.

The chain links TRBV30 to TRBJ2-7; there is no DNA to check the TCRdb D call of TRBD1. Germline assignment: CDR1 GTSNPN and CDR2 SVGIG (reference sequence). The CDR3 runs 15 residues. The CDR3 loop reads CAWSVLPGAPYEQYF.

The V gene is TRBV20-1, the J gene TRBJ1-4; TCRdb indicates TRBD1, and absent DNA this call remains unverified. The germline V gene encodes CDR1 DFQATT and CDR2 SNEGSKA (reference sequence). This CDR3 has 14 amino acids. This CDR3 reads CSARDLGGGEKLFF.

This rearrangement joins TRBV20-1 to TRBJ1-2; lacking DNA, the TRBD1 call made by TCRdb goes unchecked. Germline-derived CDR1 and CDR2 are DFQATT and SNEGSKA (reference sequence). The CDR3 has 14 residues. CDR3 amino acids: CSATGQVGNYGYTF.

The CDR3 loop is CASSIAGQSTQYF. The chain combines TRBV7-3 with TRBJ2-3; TCRdb names TRBD1, which stays unverified in the absence of DNA. The CDR3 is 13 residues long. CDR1 and CDR2 from the germline V gene are SGHTA and FQGTGA.

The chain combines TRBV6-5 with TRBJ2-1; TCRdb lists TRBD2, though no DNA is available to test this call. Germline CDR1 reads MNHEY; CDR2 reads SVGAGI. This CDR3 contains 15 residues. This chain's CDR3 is CASSAQGTSFNEQFF.

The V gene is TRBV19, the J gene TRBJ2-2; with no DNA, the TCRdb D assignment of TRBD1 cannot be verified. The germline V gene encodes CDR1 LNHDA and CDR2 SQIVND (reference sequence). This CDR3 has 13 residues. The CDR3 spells CASLLRGTGELFF.

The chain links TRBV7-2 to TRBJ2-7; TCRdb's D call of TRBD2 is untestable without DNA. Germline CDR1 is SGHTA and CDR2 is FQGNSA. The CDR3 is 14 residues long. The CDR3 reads CASSLGGDNYEQYF. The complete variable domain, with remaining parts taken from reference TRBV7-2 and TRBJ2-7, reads GAGVSQSPSNKVTEKGKDVELRCDPISGHTALYWYRQSLGQGLEFLIYFQGNSAPDKSGLPSDRFSAERTGGSVSTLTIQRTQQEDSAVYLCASSLGGDNYEQYFGPGTRLTVT.

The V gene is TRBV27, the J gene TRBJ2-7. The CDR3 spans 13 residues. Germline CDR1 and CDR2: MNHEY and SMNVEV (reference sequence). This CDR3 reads CASKPGGSYEQYF.